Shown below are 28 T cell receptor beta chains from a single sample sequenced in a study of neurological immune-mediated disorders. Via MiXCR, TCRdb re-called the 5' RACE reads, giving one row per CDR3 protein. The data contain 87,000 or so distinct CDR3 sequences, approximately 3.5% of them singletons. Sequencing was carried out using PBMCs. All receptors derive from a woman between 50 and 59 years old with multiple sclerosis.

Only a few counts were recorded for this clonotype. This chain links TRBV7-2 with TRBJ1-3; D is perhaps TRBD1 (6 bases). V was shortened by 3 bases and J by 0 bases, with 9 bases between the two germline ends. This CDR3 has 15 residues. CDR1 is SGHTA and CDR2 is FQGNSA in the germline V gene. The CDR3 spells CASSFMTGSGNTIYF. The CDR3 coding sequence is TGTGCCAGCAGCTTTATGACAGGCTCTGGAAACACCATATATTTT.

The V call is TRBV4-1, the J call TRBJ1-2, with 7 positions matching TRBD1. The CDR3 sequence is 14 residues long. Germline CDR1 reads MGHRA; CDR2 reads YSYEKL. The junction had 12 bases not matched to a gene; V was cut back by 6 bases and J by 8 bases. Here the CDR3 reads CASSADRRMGGYTF. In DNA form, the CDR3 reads TGCGCCAGCAGTGCGGACAGGAGAATGGGAGGCTACACCTTC.

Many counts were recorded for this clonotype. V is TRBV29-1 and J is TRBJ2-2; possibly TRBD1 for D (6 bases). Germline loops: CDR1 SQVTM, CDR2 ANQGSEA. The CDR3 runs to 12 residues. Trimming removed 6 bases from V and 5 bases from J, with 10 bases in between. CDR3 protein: CSVETGTGELFF. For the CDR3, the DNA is TGCAGCGTGGAGACAGGAACCGGGGAGCTGTTTTTT.

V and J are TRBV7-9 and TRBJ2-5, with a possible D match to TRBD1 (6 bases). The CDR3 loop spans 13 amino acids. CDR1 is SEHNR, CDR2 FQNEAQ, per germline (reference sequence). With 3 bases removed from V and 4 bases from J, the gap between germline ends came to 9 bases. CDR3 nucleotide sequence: TGTGCCAGCAGCTTCAGGGGTCGAGAGACCCAGTACTTC. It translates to CASSFRGRETQYF.

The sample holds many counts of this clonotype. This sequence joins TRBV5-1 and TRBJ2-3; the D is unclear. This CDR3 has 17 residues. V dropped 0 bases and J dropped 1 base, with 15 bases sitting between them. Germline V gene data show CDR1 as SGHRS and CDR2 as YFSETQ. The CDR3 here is CASSLASQMWGTDTQYF. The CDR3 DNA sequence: TGCGCCAGCAGCTTGGCCTCCCAGATGTGGGGCACAGATACGCAGTATTTT. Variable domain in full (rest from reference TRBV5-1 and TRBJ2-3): KAGVTQTPRYLIKTRGQQVTLSCSPISGHRSVSWYQQTPGQGLQFLFEYFSETQRNKGNFPGRFSGRQFSNSRSEMNVSTLELGDSALYLCASSLASQMWGTDTQYFGPGTRLTVL.

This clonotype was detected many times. CDR3 nucleotide sequence: TGTGCCAGCAGCCGGTTTCAGGGACAGGGGACCGGGGAGCTGTTTTTT. Translating gives CASSRFQGQGTGELFF. The chain links TRBV7-2 to TRBJ2-2, with 10 bases aligning to TRBD1. The germline gives CDR1 SGHTA, CDR2 FQGNSA. The V and J ends lost 5 bases and 5 bases, in that order; junction bases with no gene match: 8. The CDR3 is 16 residues long.

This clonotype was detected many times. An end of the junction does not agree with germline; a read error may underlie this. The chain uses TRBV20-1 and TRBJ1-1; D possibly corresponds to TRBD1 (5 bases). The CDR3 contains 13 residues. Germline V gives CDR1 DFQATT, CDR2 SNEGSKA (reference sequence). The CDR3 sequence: CSDRDTRGTEAFF. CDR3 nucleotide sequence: TGCAGTGATAGAGATACAAGGGGAACTGAAGCTTTCTTT.

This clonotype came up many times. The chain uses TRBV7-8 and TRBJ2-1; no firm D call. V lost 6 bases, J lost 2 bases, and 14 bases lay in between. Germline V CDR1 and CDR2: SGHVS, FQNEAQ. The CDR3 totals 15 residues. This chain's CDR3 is CASRSGWAPYNEQFF. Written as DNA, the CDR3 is TGTGCCAGCAGATCCGGTTGGGCCCCCTACAATGAGCAGTTCTTC.

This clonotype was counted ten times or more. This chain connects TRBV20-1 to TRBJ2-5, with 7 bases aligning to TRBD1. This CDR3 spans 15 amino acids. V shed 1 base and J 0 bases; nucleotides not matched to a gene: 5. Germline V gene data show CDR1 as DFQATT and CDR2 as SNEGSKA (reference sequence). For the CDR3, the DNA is TGCAGTGCTAGAGGGCTCGACAGGGACCAAGAGACCCAGTACTTC. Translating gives CSARGLDRDQETQYF.

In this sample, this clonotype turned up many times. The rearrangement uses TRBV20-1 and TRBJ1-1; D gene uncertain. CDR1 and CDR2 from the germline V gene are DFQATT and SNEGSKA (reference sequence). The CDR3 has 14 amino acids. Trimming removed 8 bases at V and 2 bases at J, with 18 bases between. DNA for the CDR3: TGCAGTCTAAAATCTGTGCAGATCAACACTGAAGCTTTCTTT. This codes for CSLKSVQINTEAFF.

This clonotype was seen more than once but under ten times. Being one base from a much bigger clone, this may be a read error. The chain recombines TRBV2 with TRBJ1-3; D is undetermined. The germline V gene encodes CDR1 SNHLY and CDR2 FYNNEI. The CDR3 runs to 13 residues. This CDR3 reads CASSARVGKTIYF. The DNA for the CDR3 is TGTGCCAGCAGTGCCCGGGTTGGAAAAACCATATATTTT.

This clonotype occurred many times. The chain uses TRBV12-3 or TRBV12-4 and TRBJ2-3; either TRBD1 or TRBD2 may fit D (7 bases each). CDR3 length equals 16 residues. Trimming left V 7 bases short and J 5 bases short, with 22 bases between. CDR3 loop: CASTIRGGLSGDTQYF. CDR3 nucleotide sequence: TGTGCCAGCACCATCAGGGGGGGGCTGAGTGGAGATACGCAGTATTTT.

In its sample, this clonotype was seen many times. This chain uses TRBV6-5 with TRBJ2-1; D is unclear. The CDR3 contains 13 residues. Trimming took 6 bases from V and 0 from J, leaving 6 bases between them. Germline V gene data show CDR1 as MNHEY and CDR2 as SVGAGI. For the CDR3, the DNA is TGTGCCAGCAGCTGGGACTCCTACAATGAGCAGTTCTTC. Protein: CASSWDSYNEQFF.

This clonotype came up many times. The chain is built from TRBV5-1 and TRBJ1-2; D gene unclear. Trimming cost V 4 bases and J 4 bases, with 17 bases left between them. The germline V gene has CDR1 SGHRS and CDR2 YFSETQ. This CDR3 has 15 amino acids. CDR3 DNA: TGCGCCAGCAGCCTGCGGACCGACCTCGGCTATGGCTACACCTTC. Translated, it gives CASSLRTDLGYGYTF.

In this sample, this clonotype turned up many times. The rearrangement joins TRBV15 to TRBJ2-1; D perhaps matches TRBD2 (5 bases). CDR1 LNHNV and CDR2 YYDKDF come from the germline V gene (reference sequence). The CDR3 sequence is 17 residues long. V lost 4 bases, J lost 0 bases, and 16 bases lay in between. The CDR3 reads CATSTNPGGRSYNEQFF. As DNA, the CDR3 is TGTGCCACCAGCACGAACCCAGGAGGCCGCTCCTACAATGAGCAGTTCTTC.

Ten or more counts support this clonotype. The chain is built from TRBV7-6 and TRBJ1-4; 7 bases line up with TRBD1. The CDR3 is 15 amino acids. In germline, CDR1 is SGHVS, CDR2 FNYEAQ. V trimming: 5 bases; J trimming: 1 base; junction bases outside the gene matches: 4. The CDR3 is CASSVSGGTNEKLFF. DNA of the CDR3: TGTGCCAGCAGCGTCTCAGGGGGAACTAATGAAAAACTGTTTTTT.

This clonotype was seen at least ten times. The CDR3 sequence is CSAPDNEQFF. The CDR3 DNA sequence: TGCAGTGCACCAGACAATGAGCAGTTCTTC. The V and J genes are TRBV20-1 and TRBJ2-1, with D hard to call. This CDR3 has 10 amino acids. Trimming took 6 bases from V and 5 from J, leaving 5 bases between them. Germline-derived CDR1 and CDR2 are DFQATT and SNEGSKA (reference sequence).

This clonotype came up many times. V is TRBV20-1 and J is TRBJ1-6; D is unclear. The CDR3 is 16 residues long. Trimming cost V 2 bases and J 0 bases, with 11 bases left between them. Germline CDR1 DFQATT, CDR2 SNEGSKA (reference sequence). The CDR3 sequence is CSARSGGNSYNSPLHF. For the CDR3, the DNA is TGCAGTGCTAGATCGGGCGGTAACTCCTATAATTCACCCCTCCACTTT.

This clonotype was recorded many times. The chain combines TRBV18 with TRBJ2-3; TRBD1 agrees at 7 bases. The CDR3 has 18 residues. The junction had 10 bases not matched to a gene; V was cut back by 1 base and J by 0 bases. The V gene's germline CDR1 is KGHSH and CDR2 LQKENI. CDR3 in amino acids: CASSPLSLTGMSTDTQYF. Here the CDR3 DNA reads TGTGCCAGCTCACCACTTTCCCTGACAGGGATGAGCACAGATACGCAGTATTTT.

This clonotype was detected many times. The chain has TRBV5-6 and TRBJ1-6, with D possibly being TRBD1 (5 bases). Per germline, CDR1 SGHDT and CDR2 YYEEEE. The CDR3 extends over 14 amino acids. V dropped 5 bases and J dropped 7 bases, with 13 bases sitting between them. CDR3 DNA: TGTGCCAGCAGGAGAGGGACTGAGAATTCACCCCTCCACTTT. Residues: CASRRGTENSPLHF.

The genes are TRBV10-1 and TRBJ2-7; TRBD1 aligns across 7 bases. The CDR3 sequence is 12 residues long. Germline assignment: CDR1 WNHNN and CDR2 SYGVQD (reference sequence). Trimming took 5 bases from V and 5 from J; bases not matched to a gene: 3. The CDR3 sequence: CASSLTGNEQYF. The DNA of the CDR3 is TGCGCCAGCAGTTTGACAGGGAACGAGCAGTACTTC.

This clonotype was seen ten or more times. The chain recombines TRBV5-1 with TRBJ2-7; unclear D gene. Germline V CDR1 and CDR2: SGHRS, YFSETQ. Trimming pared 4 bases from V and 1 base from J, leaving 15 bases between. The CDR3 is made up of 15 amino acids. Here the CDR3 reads CASSLGRVLSYEQYF. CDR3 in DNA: TGCGCCAGCAGCCTTGGTAGGGTTTTATCCTACGAGCAGTACTTC.

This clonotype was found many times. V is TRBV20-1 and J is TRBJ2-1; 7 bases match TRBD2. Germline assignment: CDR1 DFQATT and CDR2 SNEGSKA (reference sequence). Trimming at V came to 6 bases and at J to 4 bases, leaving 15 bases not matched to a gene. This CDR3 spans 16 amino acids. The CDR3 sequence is CSAHPYGLAAYNEQFF. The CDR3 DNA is TGCAGTGCGCACCCCTACGGGCTAGCGGCGTACAATGAGCAGTTCTTC.

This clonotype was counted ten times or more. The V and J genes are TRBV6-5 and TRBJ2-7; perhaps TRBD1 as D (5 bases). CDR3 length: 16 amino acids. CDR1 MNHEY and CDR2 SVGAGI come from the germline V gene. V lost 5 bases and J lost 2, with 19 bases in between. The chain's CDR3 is CASSPLRGTNPYEQYF. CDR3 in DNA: TGTGCCAGCAGTCCCTTAAGGGGCACCAATCCCTACGAGCAGTACTTC.

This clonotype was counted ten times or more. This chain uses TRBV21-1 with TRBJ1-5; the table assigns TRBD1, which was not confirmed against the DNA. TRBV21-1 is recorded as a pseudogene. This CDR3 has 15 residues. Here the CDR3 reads CASSNADSINQPQHF. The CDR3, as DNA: TGTGCCAGCAGCAACGCGGACAGTATCAATCAGCCCCAGCATTTT.

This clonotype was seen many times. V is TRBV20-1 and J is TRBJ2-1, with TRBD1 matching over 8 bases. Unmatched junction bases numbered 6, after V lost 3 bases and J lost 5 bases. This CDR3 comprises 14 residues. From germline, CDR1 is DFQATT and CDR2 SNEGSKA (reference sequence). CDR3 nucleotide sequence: TGCAGTGCTAGCAGGGGGCCGGTGGACAATGAGCAGTTCTTC. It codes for CSASRGPVDNEQFF.

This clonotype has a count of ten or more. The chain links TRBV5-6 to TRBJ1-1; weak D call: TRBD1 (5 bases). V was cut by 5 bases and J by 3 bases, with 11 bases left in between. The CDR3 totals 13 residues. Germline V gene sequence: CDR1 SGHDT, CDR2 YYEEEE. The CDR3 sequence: CASRSTGDTEAFF. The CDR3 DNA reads TGTGCCAGCAGATCAACAGGCGACACTGAAGCTTTCTTT.

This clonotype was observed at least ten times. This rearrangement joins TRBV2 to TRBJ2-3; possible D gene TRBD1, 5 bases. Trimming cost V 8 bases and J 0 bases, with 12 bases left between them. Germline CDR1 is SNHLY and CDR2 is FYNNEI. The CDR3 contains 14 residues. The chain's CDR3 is CASVDRSSTDTQYF. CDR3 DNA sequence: TGTGCCAGCGTTGACAGATCTAGCACAGATACGCAGTATTTT.